Below, 18 T cell receptor beta chains from the same sample are listed, as sequenced in a study of blood T cell repertoires in COVID-19 (dated by TCRdb to the early 2020s). Library generation was performed with the immunoSEQ multiplex PCR assay. TCRdb took over this immuneACCESS table, retaining in-frame rearrangements with V and J assigned. Such tables are incomplete; in checked studies, under half of the missing clones stem from an unresolved V gene, and the remainder is unexplained. Recorded for this sample are fewer than 150,000 clones; 88% of them occurred a single time. Jointly, the top ten make up over 9.5% of the sample. The sequencing sample was made of peripheral blood. The receptors come from a man in his forties or fifties with active or convalescent COVID-19.

The chain is built from TRBV28 and TRBJ2-4; D gene unclear. The CDR3 contains 15 residues. CDR1 and CDR2 (germline): MDHEN, SYDVKM. Trimming cost V 3 bases and J 1 base, with 10 bases left between them. The CDR3 coding sequence is TGTGCCAGCAGTTTTCGATCCCGGGCCAAAAACATTCAGTACTTC. This codes for CASSFRSRAKNIQYF.

J is TRBJ2-7 and V is TRBV7-9; D is possibly TRBD1 (5 bases). In germline, CDR1 is SEHNR, CDR2 FQNEAQ (reference sequence). The V and J ends lost 5 bases and 5 bases respectively, with 13 bases between them. This CDR3 region has 13 residues. The DNA of the CDR3 is TGTGCCAGCAGCCTTCAGGGTACCCACGAGCAGTACTTC. This translates into CASSLQGTHEQYF.

The chain is built from TRBV7-8 and TRBJ2-7; D unclear. With 3 bases removed from V and 3 bases from J, the gap between germline ends came to 18 bases. Germline V gives CDR1 SGHVS, CDR2 FQNEAQ. The CDR3 loop spans 16 amino acids. CDR3 region: CASSFRTGLQHYEQYF. CDR3 nucleotide sequence: TGTGCCAGCAGCTTTCGCACTGGGCTCCAGCACTACGAGCAGTACTTC.

This clone has more than one count but fewer than ten. The chain couples TRBV7-2 to TRBJ2-7; a weak D match, TRBD1 (6 bases). CDR3 length equals 15 residues. Trimming cost V 2 bases and J 1 base, with 12 bases left between them. Germline V CDR1 and CDR2: SGHTA, FQGNSA. The CDR3 bases are TGTGCCAGCAGCTTAAGCAGGGGTATATCCTACGAGCAGTACTTC. This codes for CASSLSRGISYEQYF.

For the CDR3, the DNA is TGCGCCAGCAGCTTGGAGGTACAGGGAGGGGAGACCCAGTACTTC. It encodes CASSLEVQGGETQYF. The V call is TRBV5-1, the J call TRBJ2-5; D might be TRBD2 (7 bases). Trimming removed 0 bases from V and 5 bases from J, with 14 bases in between. Germline V gene lookup returns CDR1 SGHRS and CDR2 YFSETQ. The CDR3 contains 15 residues.

The J gene is TRBJ1-4, the V gene TRBV29-1, with D possibly matching TRBD1 (6 bases). The CDR3 has 12 residues. Germline CDR1 reads SQVTM; CDR2 reads ANQGSEA. The CDR3 coding sequence is TGCTCAGGGGCTTCAACTAATGAAAAACTGTTTTTT. This encodes CSGASTNEKLFF. Together with reference TRBV29-1 and TRBJ1-4, the CDR3 gives the full variable domain: SAVISQKPSRDICQRGTSLTIQCQVDSQVTMMFWYRQQPGQSLTLIATANQGSEATYESGFVIDKFPISRPNLTFSTLTVSNMSPEDSSIYLCSGASTNEKLFFGSGTQLSVL.

V gene TRBV25-1 combines with J gene TRBJ2-3; 13 nucleotides agree with TRBD2. The V segment lost 2 bases and the J segment 4 bases; nucleotides outside the gene matches: 6. Per the germline V gene, CDR1 is MGHDK and CDR2 is SYGVNS. The CDR3 is 17 amino acids. In DNA, the CDR3 is TGTGCCAGCAGTGAACACGGACTAGCGGGAGTGGCAGATACGCAGTATTTT. Encoded protein: CASSEHGLAGVADTQYF.

This clone has only a few counts. Other DNA variants within this sample encode the same CDR3. The chain couples TRBV5-1 to TRBJ1-4, with D hard to call. Germline V CDR1 and CDR2: SGHRS, YFSETQ. The CDR3 has 14 residues. V gave up 4 bases and J gave up 0 bases, with 7 bases separating them. CDR3 residues: CASSPTATNEKLFF. The CDR3 DNA sequence: TGCGCCAGCAGCCCGACTGCAACTAATGAAAAACTGTTTTTT.

The chain joins TRBV6-6 to TRBJ2-7; 10 bases line up with TRBD1. The ends lost 6 bases at V and 1 base at J; junction bases unmatched: 6. CDR1 and CDR2 (germline): MNHNY, SVGAGI (reference sequence). This CDR3 contains 15 residues. The CDR3 here is CASSLTGGLSYEQYF. The CDR3 nucleotides read TGTGCCAGCAGCCTGACAGGGGGCCTTTCCTACGAGCAGTACTTC.

Only one count was recorded for this clone. The V gene is TRBV28, the J gene TRBJ2-3, with 7 bases fitting TRBD1. The V gene end was trimmed by 5 bases and the J gene end by 1 base; junction bases not matched to a gene: 9. In germline, CDR1 is MDHEN, CDR2 SYDVKM. The CDR3 has 16 residues. CDR3 sequence: CASSPGQLSRTDTQYF. DNA of the CDR3: TGTGCCAGCAGTCCGGGACAGTTGTCCCGCACAGATACGCAGTATTTT.

This chain links TRBV7-2 with TRBJ2-6, with 7 nucleotides matching TRBD2. The CDR3 sequence is 15 residues long. J was trimmed by 4 bases and V by 7 bases; bases with no gene match: 7. Germline lookup yields CDR1 SGHTA and CDR2 FQGNSA. The CDR3 region has the DNA TGTGCCAGCACCTGGGGGGGAGGAGGGGCCAACGTCCTGACTTTC. This codes for CASTWGGGGANVLTF.

This chain uses TRBV25-1 with TRBJ1-2, with TRBD1 as a possible D gene (6 bases). V shed 2 bases and J shed 5 bases, with 9 bases lying between them. The germline gives CDR1 MGHDK, CDR2 SYGVNS. The CDR3 covers 13 residues. Here the CDR3 reads CASSETGKYGYTF. Here the CDR3 DNA reads TGTGCCAGCAGTGAAACAGGGAAGTATGGCTACACCTTC.

The genes are TRBV19 and TRBJ1-5; 7 bases map to TRBD1. Looked up from germline, CDR1 is LNHDA and CDR2 is SQIVND (reference sequence). The CDR3 spans 15 residues. With V trimmed by 3 bases and J by 4 bases, 6 bases remained unmatched. The CDR3 sequence is CASSIRDRPNQPQHF. The CDR3 region has the DNA TGTGCCAGTAGTATCAGGGACAGACCGAATCAGCCCCAGCATTTT.

This chain joins TRBV24-1 and TRBJ2-5; D possibly corresponds to TRBD1 (5 bases). V dropped 7 bases and J dropped 7 bases, with 15 bases sitting between them. Germline lookup yields CDR1 KGHDR and CDR2 SFDVKD. This CDR3 has 13 amino acids. In DNA, the CDR3 is TGTGCCACCAGCGAGGCAGGGTCGGGGACCCAGTACTTC. Its translation: CATSEAGSGTQYF.

This chain uses TRBV4-1 with TRBJ1-2, with D tentatively TRBD1 (6 bases). CDR1 is MGHRA, CDR2 YSYEKL, per germline. V was shortened by 4 bases and J by 2 bases, with 14 bases between the two germline ends. The CDR3 contains 15 residues. CDR3 sequence: CASSPSGTQNYGYTF. CDR3 in DNA: TGCGCCAGCAGCCCCTCCGGGACACAAAACTATGGCTACACCTTC.

The chain couples TRBV5-4 to TRBJ2-1; the D gene is possibly TRBD2 (5 bases). Deletions cut 0 bases from V and 8 bases from J, with 12 bases between. CDR1 and CDR2 (germline): SGHNT, YYREEE (reference sequence). The CDR3 totals 14 residues. CDR3 region: CASSLVGREHEQFF. The CDR3, as DNA: TGTGCCAGCAGCTTGGTAGGTAGGGAGCATGAGCAGTTCTTC. The full variable domain, its missing parts supplied by reference TRBV5-4 and TRBJ2-1, is ETGVTQSPTHLIKTRGQQVTLRCSSQSGHNTVSWYQQALGQGPQFIFQYYREEENGRGNFPPRFSGLQFPNYSSELNVNALELDDSALYLCASSLVGREHEQFFGPGTRLTVL.

The rearrangement joins TRBV6-5 to TRBJ2-7; 9 bases are a match to TRBD1. The CDR3 covers 15 residues. The germline gives CDR1 MNHEY, CDR2 SVGAGI. Germline trimming cut 7 bases from V and 2 bases from J; bases unmatched to any gene: 9. The DNA for the CDR3 is TGTGCCAGCAATAAGGGGACAGGGATTCCCTACGAGCAGTACTTC. This sequence encodes CASNKGTGIPYEQYF.

Remarks on this clone: Within the sample, other DNA sequences also encode this same CDR3. The rearrangement uses TRBV5-1 and TRBJ2-3; D call uncertain. Germline loops: CDR1 SGHRS, CDR2 YFSETQ. V lost 0 bases and J lost 1, with 9 bases in between. The CDR3 consists of 15 residues. The CDR3 bases are TGCGCCAGCAGCTTGGTGGGTCAGGGCACAGATACGCAGTATTTT. Its translation is CASSLVGQGTDTQYF.